The 16 T cell receptor beta chains in this list originate from one sample, sequenced in a study of CD8 T cells in Susac syndrome. Random hexamers were used to reverse transcribe the RNA input (roughly 0.5 to 1 ug). TCRdb ran MiXCR on the immunoSEQ multiplex PCR reads and lists one entry per CDR3 protein. The sample records around 81,000 distinct CDR3 sequences, about 93% being singletons. Sample: CD8+ T cells from PBMCs. Receptors originate from a human donor with Susac syndrome.

The gene calls are TRBV20-1 and TRBJ2-7, with 9 bases lining up with TRBD2. The CDR3 totals 14 residues. The germline V gene has CDR1 DFQATT and CDR2 SNEGSKA (reference sequence). With V trimmed by 4 bases and J by 3 bases, 7 bases remained unmatched. Here the CDR3 reads CSAKGTSWDYEQYF. The CDR3 bases are TGCAGTGCTAAAGGGACTAGCTGGGACTACGAGCAGTACTTC.

This rearrangement joins TRBV28 to TRBJ2-7; tentatively, D is TRBD2 (5 bases). Deletions cut 4 bases from V and 7 bases from J, with 17 bases between. Germline V gives CDR1 MDHEN, CDR2 SYDVKM. The CDR3 is 14 amino acids. CDR3 DNA: TGTGCCAGCAGTTGGAGAGGGAGAAGTGGGGAGCAGTACTTC. It specifies CASSWRGRSGEQYF. The full variable domain, in which reference TRBV28 and TRBJ2-7 provide the parts outside the CDR3, is DVKVTQSSRYLVKRTGEKVFLECVQDMDHENMFWYRQDPGLGLRLIYFSYDVKMKEKGDIPEGYSVSREKKERFSLILESASTNQTSMYLCASSWRGRSGEQYFGPGTRLTVT.

The CDR3 spells CASVEAGTSGLYVEQFF. The CDR3 coding sequence is TGTGCCAGCGTTGAAGCTGGGACTAGCGGCCTTTACGTTGAGCAGTTCTTC. The chain couples TRBV2 to TRBJ2-1; the match to TRBD2 covers 11 bases. This CDR3 is built from 17 residues. V dropped 8 bases and J dropped 9; count of bases not matched to a gene: 18. Germline V CDR1 and CDR2: SNHLY, FYNNEI.

This clonotype appeared a single time. This could be a read error, since a much larger clone is one nucleotide away. The chain recombines TRBV5-1 with TRBJ1-5; TRBD1 aligns across 7 bases. The CDR3 is made up of 13 amino acids. Germline CDR1 and CDR2: SGHRS and YFSETQ. The CDR3 here is CASSLGGWQPQLF. CDR3 sequence (DNA): TGCGCCAGCAGCCTAGGGGGCTGGCAGCCCCAGCTTTTT.

The gene calls are TRBV20-1 and TRBJ1-1; no clear D gene. V shed 3 bases and J shed 1 base, with 9 bases lying between them. The CDR3 is 13 residues long. Germline V gene lookup returns CDR1 DFQATT and CDR2 SNEGSKA (reference sequence). This CDR3 is CSARPTGNTEAFF. The DNA of the CDR3 is TGCAGTGCTAGGCCGACGGGGAACACTGAAGCTTTCTTT.

V and J are TRBV7-9 and TRBJ1-2; D is uncertain. The CDR3 consists of 13 residues. Trimming removed 1 base from V and 4 bases from J, with 7 bases in between. Germline V lookup: CDR1 SEHNR, CDR2 FQNEAQ (reference sequence). The CDR3 DNA reads TGTGCCAGCAGCTTAGGGGGAGTCTATGGCTACACCTTC. The encoded protein is CASSLGGVYGYTF.

This rearrangement joins TRBV5-1 to TRBJ2-1, with TRBD2 identical over 10 bases. CDR3 length: 14 residues. V gave up 7 bases and J gave up 7 bases; unmatched junction bases: 8. In germline, CDR1 is SGHRS, CDR2 YFSETQ. CDR3 residues: CASAVGLAVNEQFF. The CDR3 coding sequence is TGCGCCAGCGCCGTCGGACTAGCGGTAAATGAGCAGTTCTTC.

The rearrangement joins TRBV7-9 to TRBJ2-5; TRBD2 might be the D (5 bases). Germline V CDR1 and CDR2: SEHNR, FQNEAQ (reference sequence). The CDR3 covers 14 residues. Trimming left V 7 bases short and J 0 bases short, with 12 bases between. The CDR3 here is CASTLDGDQETQYF. CDR3 bases: TGTGCCAGCACCCTGGACGGGGACCAAGAGACCCAGTACTTC.

The chain joins TRBV4-2 to TRBJ2-3, with 10 bases fitting TRBD2. This CDR3 contains 18 residues. The V gene's germline CDR1 is LGHNA and CDR2 YNFKEQ. V shed 4 bases and J 3 bases; nucleotides not matched to a gene: 13. The CDR3 is CASSPTSPGLAWTDTQYF. In DNA form, the CDR3 reads TGTGCCAGCAGCCCTACCTCTCCGGGACTAGCGTGGACAGATACGCAGTATTTT.

The CDR3 loop reads CASSQESPPVGYYTDTQYF. The CDR3 coding sequence is TGCGCCAGCAGCCAAGAGTCCCCCCCTGTGGGATACTACACAGATACGCAGTATTTT. The genes are TRBV4-3 and TRBJ2-3; D gene ambiguous. Looked up from germline, CDR1 is LGHNA and CDR2 is YSLEER. Trimming left V 0 bases short and J 2 bases short, with 21 bases between. The CDR3 totals 19 residues.

This sequence joins TRBV20-1 and TRBJ2-1; maybe TRBD2 (5 bases). The CDR3 contains 13 residues. CDR1 and CDR2 from the germline V gene are DFQATT and SNEGSKA (reference sequence). Between the trimmed V and J ends, which lost 6 bases and 0 bases, there was a span of 9 bases. Here the CDR3 DNA reads TGCAGTGCCTCGGACTTCTCCTACAATGAGCAGTTCTTC. Residues: CSASDFSYNEQFF.

This chain connects TRBV28 to TRBJ2-7, with TRBD1 matching 10 bases. V lost 7 bases, J lost 6 bases, and 12 bases stayed unmatched. This CDR3 contains 15 residues. Germline V gene lookup returns CDR1 MDHEN and CDR2 SYDVKM. Written as DNA, the CDR3 is TGTGCCAGCACCTTGGGGACAGGGGTCGAGAGCGAGCAGTACTTC. This sequence encodes CASTLGTGVESEQYF.

This clonotype appeared a single time. The rearrangement uses TRBV18 and TRBJ1-2, with TRBD1 as a possible D gene (5 bases). Trimming took 8 bases from V and 4 from J, leaving 26 bases between them. This CDR3 comprises 17 residues. Looked up from germline, CDR1 is KGHSH and CDR2 is LQKENI. CDR3 sequence: CASTQAERGGPSYGYTF. The DNA for the CDR3 is TGTGCCAGCACACAGGCCGAACGAGGAGGACCAAGCTATGGCTACACCTTC.

The chain carries TRBV2 and TRBJ2-4; D is possibly TRBD2 (6 bases). The CDR3 loop spans 13 amino acids. Germline V CDR1 and CDR2: SNHLY, FYNNEI. Trimming removed 6 bases from V and 9 bases from J, with 15 bases in between. CDR3 sequence (DNA): TGTGCCAGCAGACGGGGGAAGGAGGGCATTCAGTACTTC. Translated: CASRRGKEGIQYF.

In its sample, this clonotype was seen once. The chain is built from TRBV3-1 and TRBJ1-6; D remains ambiguous. This CDR3 spans 14 amino acids. Trimming stripped 2 bases from V and 9 bases from J, with 11 bases between. Germline V gene lookup returns CDR1 LGHDT and CDR2 YNNKEL (reference sequence). The CDR3 here is CASSQFGESSPLHF. The CDR3 DNA follows: TGTGCCAGCAGCCAATTCGGGGAGTCTTCACCCCTCCACTTT.

The chain is built from TRBV29-1 and TRBJ2-1; 7 nucleotides align to TRBD2. CDR1 is SQVTM and CDR2 is ANQGSEA in the germline V gene. CDR3 length equals 14 residues. J gave up 10 bases and V 7 bases, and 16 bases lay outside the gene matches. CDR3 coding DNA: TGCAGCGCCTCGCATTGGGAGGGAGTTTACGAGCAGTTCTTC. Translating it yields CSASHWEGVYEQFF.